This T cell receptor (beta chain) appears in the sequencing data of a study of blood T cell repertoires in COVID-19. Turning to the study itself: Italy, Spain and the United States were the sources of the convalescent and acute COVID-19 samples. Nucleic acid was either cDNA or gDNA, and it came from T cells, B-cell-depleted T cells, or PBMCs.

The V gene lost 6 bases and the J gene lost 5 bases, with 10 bases spanning the gap. CDR1 and CDR2 (germline): DFQATT, SNEGSKA (reference sequence). This CDR3 spans 11 amino acids. Clones were read by immunoSEQ multiplex PCR, and TCRdb kept only the in-frame ones, dropping some. The sample lists about 180,000 clones; around 83% were seen once. This clone was counted many times. The chain carries TRBV20-1 and TRBJ1-1; possible D gene TRBD1, 6 bases. The sample taken for sequencing was peripheral blood. The TCR sequence derives from a woman aged 70 to 79 with COVID-19, enrolled during active disease. The CDR3 DNA follows: TGCAGTGCACGAGACAGGACTGAAGCTTTCTTT. Its translation: CSARDRTEAFF.